This is a list of T cell receptor beta chains from one sample in a study of T cells in Graves' hyperthyroidism and ophthalmopathy. Via MiXCR, TCRdb re-called the multiplex PCR reads, giving one row per CDR3 protein. The sample yields 550,000 to 650,000 distinct CDR3 sequences, 11% to 15% seen once. Sequencing was carried out using blood. These receptors were collected from a woman in her thirties with Graves' hyperthyroidism that later progressed to Graves' ophthalmopathy. Both conserved end residues are part of each CDR3. Each record gives: clone size, V gene, D gene, J gene, CDR3 DNA, CDR3 protein. D genes are given only for firm matches. For some rows the clone size is stated as once, few or many, or as a class when expanded; others skip it.

many,TRBV28,NA,TRBJ1-2,TGTGCCAGCAGTTTACGGGGACGCTACTATGGCTACACCTTC,CASSLRGRYYGYTF
many,TRBV27,TRBD2,TRBJ2-7,TGTGCCAGCAGTACTAGCGGGAGTCACTACGAGCAGTACTTC,CASSTSGSHYEQYF
many,TRBV6-5,TRBD2,TRBJ2-5,TGTGCCAGCAGGGCCCTAGCGGGAGGGGAGACCCAGTACTTC,CASRALAGGETQYF
few,TRBV5-1,NA,TRBJ2-1,TGCGCCAGCAATGGATTAGGGGTAGAAAATGAGCAGTTCTTC,CASNGLGVENEQFF
few,TRBV20-1,TRBD1,TRBJ2-7,TGCAGTGCGGGGGACAGCTCCTACGAGCAGTACTTC,CSAGDSSYEQYF
NA,TRBV9,NA,TRBJ1-3,TGTGCCAGCAGCGTAGGAAAAGATACTGGAGACACCATATATTTT,CASSVGKDTGDTIYF
few,TRBV9,TRBD1,TRBJ2-1,TGTGCCAGCAGCGCGGACAGGGGATCCTACAATGAGCAGTTCTTC,CASSADRGSYNEQFF
few,TRBV7-8,NA,TRBJ2-7,TGTGCCAGCAGCTTAGGAGTAGGGGACGCTCGATTCTACGAGCAGTACTTC,CASSLGVGDARFYEQYF
many,TRBV7-2,NA,TRBJ2-3,TGTGCCAGCAGCCCCGGCGGTAGAGATACGCAGTATTTT,CASSPGGRDTQYF
many,TRBV28,NA,TRBJ1-2,TGTGCCAGCAGTTTTGGTGGGGGGGACCTTAACTATGGCTACACCTTC,CASSFGGGDLNYGYTF
few,TRBV30,TRBD2,TRBJ2-4,TGTGCCTGGAGCCACGGACTAGCGGGAGTCAGGAACATTCAGTACTTC,CAWSHGLAGVRNIQYF
NA,TRBV7-9,NA,TRBJ2-6,TGTGCCAGCAGTCTTCCGGGACCTTCCTCTGGGGCCAACGTCCTGACTTTC,CASSLPGPSSGANVLTF
many,TRBV24-1,NA,TRBJ1-5,TGTGCCACCAGTGCTAGCAATCAGCCCCAGCATTTT,CATSASNQPQHF
few,TRBV7-9,TRBD2,TRBJ2-7,TGTGCCAGCAGCTTCGGGGGGGCCCTTGGGGAGCAGTACTTC,CASSFGGALGEQYF
NA,TRBV19,NA,TRBJ2-1,TGTGCCAGTAATCTGGGTAACAATGAGCAGTTCTTC,CASNLGNNEQFF
few,TRBV5-5,NA,TRBJ1-5,TGTGCCAGCAGCTTGGATCCGACTACTAATCAGCCCCAGCATTTT,CASSLDPTTNQPQHF
many,TRBV20-1,NA,TRBJ2-3,TGCAGTGCCCCCCTGGGCGGGACCTTTAGCACAGATACGCAGTATTTT,CSAPLGGTFSTDTQYF
many,TRBV27,NA,TRBJ2-2,TGTGCCAGCAGCCTATCCACCGGGGAGCTGTTTTTT,CASSLSTGELFF
many,TRBV13,TRBD1,TRBJ1-5,TGTGCCAGCAGCCTATCCTCCGGGACAGAGGGAGATGTTAGCAATCAGCCCCAGCATTTT,CASSLSSGTEGDVSNQPQHF
NA,TRBV11-3,TRBD2,TRBJ2-3,TGTGCCAGCAGCTTAGTTGGGGACTATAACACAGATACGCAGTATTTT,CASSLVGDYNTDTQYF
many,TRBV10-3,TRBD2,TRBJ2-7,TGTGCCATCAGTGAAGGACTAGCGGGAGACGAGCAGTACTTC,CAISEGLAGDEQYF
many,TRBV10-3,NA,TRBJ2-1,TGTGCCATCAGTGGTCAGGGGTCCTACAATGAGCAGTTCTTC,CAISGQGSYNEQFF
many,TRBV11-2,NA,TRBJ2-7,TGTGCCAGCACCAGGGGGGCAGGGGACGCCTACGAGCAGTACTTC,CASTRGAGDAYEQYF
few,TRBV20-1,NA,TRBJ2-5,TGCAGTGCTCGACCGGGACATATTTCCGAGACCCAGTACTTC,CSARPGHISETQYF
NA,TRBV13,NA,TRBJ1-2,TGTGCCAGCAGCTTATACGCTAGTGGCTACACCTTC,CASSLYASGYTF
many,TRBV28,TRBD1,TRBJ2-5,TGTGCCAGCACTGCCCGACAGGGGCAAGAGACCCAGTACTTC,CASTARQGQETQYF
many,TRBV10-3,NA,TRBJ2-2,TGTGCCACCATGGAGTCAAGGGACCAGACGAACACCGGGGAGCTGTTTTTT,CATMESRDQTNTGELFF
many,TRBV6-1,TRBD1,TRBJ1-4,TGTGCCACCGGGACAGCCCTTGGGGCCAAACTGTTTTTT,CATGTALGAKLFF
few,TRBV29-1,NA,TRBJ2-6,TGCAGCGTCCAGGACAGCCCGAGCTCTGGGGCCAACGTCCTGACTTTC,CSVQDSPSSGANVLTF